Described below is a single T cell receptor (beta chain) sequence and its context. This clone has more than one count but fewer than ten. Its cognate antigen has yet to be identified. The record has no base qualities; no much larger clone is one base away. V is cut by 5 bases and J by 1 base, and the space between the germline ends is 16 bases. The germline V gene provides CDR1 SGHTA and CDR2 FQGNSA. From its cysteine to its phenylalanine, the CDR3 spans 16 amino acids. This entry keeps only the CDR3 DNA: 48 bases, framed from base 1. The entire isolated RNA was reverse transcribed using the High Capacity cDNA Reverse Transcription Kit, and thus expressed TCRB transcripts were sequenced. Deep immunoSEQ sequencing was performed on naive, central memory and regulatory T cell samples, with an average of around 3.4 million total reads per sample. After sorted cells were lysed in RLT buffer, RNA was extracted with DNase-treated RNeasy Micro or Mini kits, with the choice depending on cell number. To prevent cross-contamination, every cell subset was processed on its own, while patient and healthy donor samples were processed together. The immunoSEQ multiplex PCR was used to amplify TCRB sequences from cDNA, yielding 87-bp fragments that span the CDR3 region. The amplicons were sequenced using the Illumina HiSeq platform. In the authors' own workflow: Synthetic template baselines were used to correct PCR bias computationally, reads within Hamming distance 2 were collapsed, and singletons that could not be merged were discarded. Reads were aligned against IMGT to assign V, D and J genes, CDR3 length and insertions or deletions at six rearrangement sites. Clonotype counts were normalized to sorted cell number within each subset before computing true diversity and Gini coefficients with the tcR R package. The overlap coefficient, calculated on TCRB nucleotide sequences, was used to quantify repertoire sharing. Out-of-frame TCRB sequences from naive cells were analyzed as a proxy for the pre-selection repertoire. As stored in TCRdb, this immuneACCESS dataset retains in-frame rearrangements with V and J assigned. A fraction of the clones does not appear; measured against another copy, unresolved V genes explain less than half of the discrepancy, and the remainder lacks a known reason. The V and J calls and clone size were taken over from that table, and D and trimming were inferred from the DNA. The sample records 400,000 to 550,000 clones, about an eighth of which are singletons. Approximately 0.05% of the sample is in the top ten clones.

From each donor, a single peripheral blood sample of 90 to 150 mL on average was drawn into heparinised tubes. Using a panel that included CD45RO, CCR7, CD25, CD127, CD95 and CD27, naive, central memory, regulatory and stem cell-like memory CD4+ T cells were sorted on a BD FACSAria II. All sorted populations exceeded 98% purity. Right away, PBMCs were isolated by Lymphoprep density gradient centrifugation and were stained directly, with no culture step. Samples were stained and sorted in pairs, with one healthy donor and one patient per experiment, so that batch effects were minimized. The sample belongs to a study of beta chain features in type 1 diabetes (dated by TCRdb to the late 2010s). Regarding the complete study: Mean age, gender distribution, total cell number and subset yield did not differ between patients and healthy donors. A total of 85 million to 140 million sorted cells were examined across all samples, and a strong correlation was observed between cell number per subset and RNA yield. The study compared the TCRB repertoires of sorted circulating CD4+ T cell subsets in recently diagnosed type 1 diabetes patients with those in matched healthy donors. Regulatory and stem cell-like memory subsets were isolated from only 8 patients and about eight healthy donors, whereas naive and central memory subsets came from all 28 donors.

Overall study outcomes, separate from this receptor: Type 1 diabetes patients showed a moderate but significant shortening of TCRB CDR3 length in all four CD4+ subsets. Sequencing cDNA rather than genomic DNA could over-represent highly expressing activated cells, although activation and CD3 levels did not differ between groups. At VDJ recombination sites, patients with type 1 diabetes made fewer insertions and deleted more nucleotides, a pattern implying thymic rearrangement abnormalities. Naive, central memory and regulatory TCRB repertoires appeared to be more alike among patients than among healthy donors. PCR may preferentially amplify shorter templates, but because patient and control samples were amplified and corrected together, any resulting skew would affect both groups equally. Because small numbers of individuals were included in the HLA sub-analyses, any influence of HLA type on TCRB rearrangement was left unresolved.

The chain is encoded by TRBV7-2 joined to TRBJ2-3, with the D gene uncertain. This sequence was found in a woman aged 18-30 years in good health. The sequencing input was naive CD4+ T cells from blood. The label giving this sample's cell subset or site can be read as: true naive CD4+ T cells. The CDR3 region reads CASSQGMFGGTDTQYF. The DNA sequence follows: TGTGCCAGCAGCCAAGGCATGTTTGGGGGCACAGATACGCAGTATTTT. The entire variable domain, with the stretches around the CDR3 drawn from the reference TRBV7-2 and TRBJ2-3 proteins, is GAGVSQSPSNKVTEKGKDVELRCDPISGHTALYWYRQSLGQGLEFLIYFQGNSAPDKSGLPSDRFSAERTGGSVSTLTIQRTQQEDSAVYLCASSQGMFGGTDTQYFGPGTRLTVL.